This T cell receptor beta chain was identified in a study of read filtering for tumor transcriptome and immune sequencing. Looking at the study overall: R-ISS stage counts were 8 for I, about 15 for II, six or seven for III. After DNase treatment, RNA was made into whole-transcriptome libraries. IR-seq gave about 3.5 to 10.27 million TCR reads per sample; RNA-seq gave about 80 to 1,400.

Molecular barcoded adaptors covering alpha/delta and beta/gamma chains were used on about 390 ng RNA. TCRdb reprocessed the reads via MiXCR and lists one record per CDR3 protein. The table shows 94,000 or so distinct CDR3 sequences, with roughly an eighth occurring only once. This clonotype was detected ten times or more. V lost 6 bases and J lost 5, with 16 bases in between. The CDR3 runs 15 residues. Sequencing input: a population of CD138-negative cells sorted from bone marrow. This chain links TRBV12-3 or TRBV12-4 with TRBJ1-4, with D tentatively TRBD1 (5 bases). The TCR comes from a donor aged 40 or older with multiple myeloma. The CDR3, as DNA: TGTGCCAGCAGACGGGGGGGTTCGTTAAATGAAAAACTGTTTTTT. This gives the protein CASRRGGSLNEKLFF.